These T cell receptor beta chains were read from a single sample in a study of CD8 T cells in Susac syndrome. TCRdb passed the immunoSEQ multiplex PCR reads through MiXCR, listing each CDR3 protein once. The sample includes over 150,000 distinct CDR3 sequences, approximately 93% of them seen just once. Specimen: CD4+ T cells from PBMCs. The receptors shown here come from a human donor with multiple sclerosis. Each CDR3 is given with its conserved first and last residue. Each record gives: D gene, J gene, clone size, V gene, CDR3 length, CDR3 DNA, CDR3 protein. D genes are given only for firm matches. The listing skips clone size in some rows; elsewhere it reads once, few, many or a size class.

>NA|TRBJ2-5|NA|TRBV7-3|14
TGTGCCAGCAGCCAGTTTGGGCTAGGAGAGACCCAGTACTTC
CASSQFGLGETQYF
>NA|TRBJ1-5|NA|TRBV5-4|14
TGTGCCAGCAGCTTGTACGGGTTCGGTCAGCCCCAGCATTTT
CASSLYGFGQPQHF
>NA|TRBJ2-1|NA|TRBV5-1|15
TGCGCCAGCAGCTTACAGGGGCGGGGGAACGATGAGCAGTTCTTC
CASSLQGRGNDEQFF
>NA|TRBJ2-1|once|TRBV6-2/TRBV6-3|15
TGTGCCAGCAGTTATAAGGGGCTGGGTAGGGATGAGCAGTTCTTC
CASSYKGLGRDEQFF
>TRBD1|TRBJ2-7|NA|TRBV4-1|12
TGCGCCAGCCTTGAGACAGGGGTCGAGCAGTACTTC
CASLETGVEQYF
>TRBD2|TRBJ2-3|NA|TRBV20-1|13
TGCAGTGCTACTAGCGGGAGCCCAGATACGCAGTATTTT
CSATSGSPDTQYF
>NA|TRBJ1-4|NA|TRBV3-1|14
TGTGCCAGCAGCCCTCCCCGGGGCCGGGAAAAACTGTTTTTT
CASSPPRGREKLFF
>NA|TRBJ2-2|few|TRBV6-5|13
TGTGCCAGCAGCAAGCTGGACACCGGGGAGCTGTTTTTT
CASSKLDTGELFF
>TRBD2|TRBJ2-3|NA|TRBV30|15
TGTGCCTGGACTAGCGGGAGCCGAAACACAGATACGCAGTATTTT
CAWTSGSRNTDTQYF
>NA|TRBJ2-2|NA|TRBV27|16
TGTGCCAGCAGTTTGGGCCCTACCTTTAACACCGGGGAGCTGTTTTTT
CASSLGPTFNTGELFF
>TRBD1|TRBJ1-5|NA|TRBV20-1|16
TGCAGTGCTAGAGCGTTGGCGACAGGGATGGGTCAGCCCCAGCATTTT
CSARALATGMGQPQHF
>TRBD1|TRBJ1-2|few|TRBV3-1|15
TGTGCCAGCAGCCCTCGGACAGGGGCCAACTATGGCTACACCTTC
CASSPRTGANYGYTF
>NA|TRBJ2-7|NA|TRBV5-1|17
TGCGCCAGCAGCCCGCACCCCCGATCCCCCGAAGTTTACGAGCAGTACTTC
CASSPHPRSPEVYEQYF
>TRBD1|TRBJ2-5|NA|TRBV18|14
TGTGCCAGCTCACCGACAGGGAATGGGGAGACCCAGTACTTC
CASSPTGNGETQYF
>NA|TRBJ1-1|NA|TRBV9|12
TGTGCCAGCAGCCCCGTCCGATCTGAAGCTTTCTTT
CASSPVRSEAFF
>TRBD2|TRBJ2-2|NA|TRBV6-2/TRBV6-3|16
TGTGCCAGCAGTTACGAGCTAGCGGTGGACACCGGGGAGCTGTTTTTT
CASSYELAVDTGELFF
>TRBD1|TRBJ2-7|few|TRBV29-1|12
TGCAGCGTGGGACAGGGGTCATACGAGCAGTACTTC
CSVGQGSYEQYF
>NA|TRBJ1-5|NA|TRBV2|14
TGTGCCAGCAGTGAAGGGAGGGGCAATCAGCCCCAGCATTTT
CASSEGRGNQPQHF
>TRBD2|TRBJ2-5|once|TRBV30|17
TGTGCCTGGAGAGGACTAGCGGGGGGCAAAATCCAAGAGACCCAGTACTTC
CAWRGLAGGKIQETQYF
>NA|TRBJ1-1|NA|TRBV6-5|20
TGTGCCAGCAGTTACTCCTTACAGGTCCAGGGTACGTCCTTGAACACTGAAGCTTTCTTT
CASSYSLQVQGTSLNTEAFF
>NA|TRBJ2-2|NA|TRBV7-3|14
TGTGCCAGCAGCTTATGGAGGAGCCCCGGGGAGCTGTTTTTT
CASSLWRSPGELFF
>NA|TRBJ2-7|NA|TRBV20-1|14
TGCAGTGCTAGAGGATGGGGGAGACCGGGCGAGCAGTACTTC
CSARGWGRPGEQYF
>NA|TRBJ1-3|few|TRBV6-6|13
TGTGCCAGCACTTTCGAGGCGGGAAACACCATATATTTT
CASTFEAGNTIYF
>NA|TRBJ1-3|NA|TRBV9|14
TGTGCCAGCAGCGTCAGTGCCTCTGGAAACACCATATATTTT
CASSVSASGNTIYF
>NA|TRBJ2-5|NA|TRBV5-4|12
TGTGCCGGGGGGGGCCAGCAAGAGACCCAGTACTTC
CAGGGQQETQYF
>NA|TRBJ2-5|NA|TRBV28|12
TGTGCCAGCCTTACAGGGACAGAGACCCAGTACTTC
CASLTGTETQYF
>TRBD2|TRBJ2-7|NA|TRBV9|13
TGTGCCAGAGGTAGCGGGGAAAACTACGAGCAGTACTTC
CARGSGENYEQYF
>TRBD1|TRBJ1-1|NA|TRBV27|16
TGTGCCAGCAGTTTAGAAGGGGGCTCAGCGAGTACTGAAGCTTTCTTT
CASSLEGGSASTEAFF
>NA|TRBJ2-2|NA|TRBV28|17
TGTGCCAGCAGTTTTATTATACCGAGGGCCGTTGGCGGGGAGCTGTTTTTT
CASSFIIPRAVGGELFF
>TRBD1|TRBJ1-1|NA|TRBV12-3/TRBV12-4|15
TGTGCCAGCAGTTCATACAGGGGGATGAACACTGAAGCTTTCTTT
CASSSYRGMNTEAFF
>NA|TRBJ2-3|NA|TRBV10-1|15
TGCGCCAGCAGTGAGTCGAATAAGGACGAAGATACGCAGTATTTT
CASSESNKDEDTQYF
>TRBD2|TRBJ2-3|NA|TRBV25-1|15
TGTGCCAGCAGTGATGAACGGGGGGGAACAGATACGCAGTATTTT
CASSDERGGTDTQYF
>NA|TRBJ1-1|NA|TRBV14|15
TGTGCCAGCAGCCAAAGGGGGGCCGGGACGACTGAAGCTTTCTTT
CASSQRGAGTTEAFF
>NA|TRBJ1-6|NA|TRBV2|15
TGTGCCAGCACCGCACAGGGACCACGGGATTCACCCCTCCACTTT
CASTAQGPRDSPLHF
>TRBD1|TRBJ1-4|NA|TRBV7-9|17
TGTGCCAGCAGCCAAACCCACGACAGGGTGGTCAATGAAAAACTGTTTTTT
CASSQTHDRVVNEKLFF
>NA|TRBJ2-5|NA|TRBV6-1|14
TGTGCCAGCAAGACCGGACTGAACCAAGAGACCCAGTACTTC
CASKTGLNQETQYF
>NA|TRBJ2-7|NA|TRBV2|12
TGTGCCAGCAGTGTGCTTTCCTACGAGCAGTACTTC
CASSVLSYEQYF
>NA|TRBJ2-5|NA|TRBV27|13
TGTGCCAGCAGTGCCAGGGTTAGGGAGACCCAGTACTTC
CASSARVRETQYF
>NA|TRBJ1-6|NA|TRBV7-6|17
TGTGCCAGCAGCTTTTCTATAAGGGCAGATCGCAATTCACCCCTCCACTTT
CASSFSIRADRNSPLHF
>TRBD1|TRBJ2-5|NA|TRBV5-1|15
TGCGCCAGCAGCTCCGGGACAGGGGTTCAAGAGACCCAGTACTTC
CASSSGTGVQETQYF
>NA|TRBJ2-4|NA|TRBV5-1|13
TGCGCCAGCAGCCCGGGGGACCCCGACATTCAGTACTTC
CASSPGDPDIQYF